Each of the 24 T cell receptor beta chains below was sequenced from the same sample in a study of T cells in Graves' hyperthyroidism and ophthalmopathy. TCR beta CDR3 sequences were amplified from RNA transcripts. During a first-round RT-PCR of the TCR CDR3, the HTBI primer set was used. Via MiXCR, TCRdb re-called the multiplex PCR reads, giving one row per CDR3 protein. The table records around 370,000 distinct CDR3 sequences, approximately 18% of them present only once. The sample comprised blood. These receptors came from a young man with Graves' ophthalmopathy.

The V call is TRBV7-2, the J call TRBJ2-3; tentative D call: TRBD2 (5 bases). Trimming removed 5 bases from V and 2 bases from J, with 14 bases in between. This CDR3 is 15 amino acids long. Germline CDR1 and CDR2: SGHTA and FQGNSA. The CDR3 coding sequence is TGTGCCAGCAGCCTTCGGGATTTTTACACAGATACGCAGTATTTT. Protein product: CASSLRDFYTDTQYF.

V is TRBV6-1 and J is TRBJ2-2; D could derive from TRBD1 or TRBD2 (5 bases each). V was shortened by 7 bases and J by 3 bases, with 9 bases between the two germline ends. CDR1 is MNHNS, CDR2 SASEGT, per germline. The CDR3 contains 13 residues. For the CDR3, the DNA is TGTGCCAGCAAAGGGGACCACACCGGGGAGCTGTTTTTT. Its protein product is CASKGDHTGELFF.

This clonotype was seen a handful of times. This rearrangement joins TRBV7-9 to TRBJ2-7; the match to TRBD2 covers 11 bases. Unmatched junction bases numbered 12, after V lost 6 bases and J lost 5 bases. Germline values: CDR1 SEHNR, CDR2 FQNEAQ (reference sequence). The CDR3 runs 16 residues. This chain's CDR3 is CASSRDSSGGRDEQYF. CDR3 nucleotides: TGTGCCAGCAGTCGGGACTCTAGCGGGGGGCGGGACGAGCAGTACTTC.

The CDR3 nucleotides read TGCGCCAGCAGCCAAGTGGATGCTGGGGGGCCGTACTCTGGAAACACCATATATTTT. Translation gives CASSQVDAGGPYSGNTIYF. The chain employs TRBV4-1 and TRBJ1-3; the D gene is possibly TRBD1 (6 bases). The germline CDR1 and CDR2 sequences are MGHRA and YSYEKL. CDR3 size: 19 residues. Trimming left V 1 base short and J 0 bases short, with 19 bases between.

This clonotype was picked up many times. CDR3 DNA: TGTGCCACCCAGGGGGGCAGCGAGGACACTGAAGCTTTCTTT. It codes for CATQGGSEDTEAFF. This chain joins TRBV2 and TRBJ1-1, with 7 positions matching TRBD1. Trimming took 10 bases from V and 3 from J; bases not matched to a gene: 11. The CDR3 sequence is 14 residues long. The germline gives CDR1 SNHLY, CDR2 FYNNEI.

In DNA form, the CDR3 reads TGTGCCAGCAGTGAAAGCGGAGCGGAGGGGGCTGGAAGACTGTTTTTT. Translation gives CASSESGAEGAGRLFF. The V gene is TRBV6-1, the J gene TRBJ1-4, with 7 bases lining up with TRBD1. V lost 2 bases and J lost 13; bases outside the gene matches: 16. CDR1 MNHNS and CDR2 SASEGT come from the germline V gene. The CDR3 is 16 amino acids.

There are a few counts of this clonotype. The V call is TRBV10-3, the J call TRBJ1-5; TRBD1 matches at 7 bases. V was pared by 10 bases and J by 2 bases, with 8 bases of the junction left unmatched. This CDR3 is 14 amino acids long. Germline V gene lookup returns CDR1 ENHRY and CDR2 SYGVKD. The CDR3 DNA sequence: TGTGCCACCGGCATAACAGGGGGCAATCAGCCCCAGCATTTT. Translated, it gives CATGITGGNQPQHF.

In its sample, this clonotype was seen many times. The V gene is TRBV2, the J gene TRBJ2-3; TRBD1 matches 7 bases. The CDR3 is made up of 14 amino acids. Trimming at V came to 4 bases and at J to 4 bases, leaving 5 bases not matched to a gene. Germline V gene data show CDR1 as SNHLY and CDR2 as FYNNEI. In nucleotides, the CDR3 is TGTGCCAGCAGTGTTTACAGGGGTTCAGATACGCAGTATTTT. Protein: CASSVYRGSDTQYF.

For this clonotype: A much larger clone differs by one base, so this may be a read error. The chain joins TRBV18 to TRBJ2-1; maybe TRBD1 (6 bases). CDR3 length equals 15 residues. Per the germline V gene, CDR1 is KGHSH and CDR2 is LQKENI. The CDR3 coding sequence is TGTGCCAGATCACTGTCTCGGACAGCCTACAATGAGCAGTTCTTC. Its protein is CARSLSRTAYNEQFF. The full variable domain, with the rest looked up from reference TRBV18 and TRBJ2-1, is NAGVMQNPRHLVRRRGQEARLRCSPMKGHSHVYWYRQLPEEGLKFMVYLQKENIIDESGMPKERFSAEFPKEGPSILRIQQVVRGDSAAYFCARSLSRTAYNEQFFGPGTRLTVL.

This clonotype was seen repeatedly, ten times or more. The chain is built from TRBV27 and TRBJ2-1; D call uncertain. V was shortened by 6 bases and J by 6 bases, with 9 bases between the two germline ends. In germline, CDR1 is MNHEY, CDR2 SMNVEV (reference sequence). The CDR3 is 12 residues long. CDR3 loop: CASSPKGNEQFF. The CDR3, as DNA: TGTGCCAGCAGCCCGAAAGGCAATGAGCAGTTCTTC.

The chain is built from TRBV9 and TRBJ2-7, with 7 bases identical to TRBD1. CDR1 SGDLS and CDR2 YYNGEE come from the germline V gene. Trimming at V came to 3 bases and at J to 3 bases, leaving 6 bases not matched to a gene. CDR3 length: 14 residues. CDR3 DNA sequence: TGTGCCAGCAGCGAAGGGACAGAAAACTACGAGCAGTACTTC. It translates to CASSEGTENYEQYF.

This sequence joins TRBV20-1 and TRBJ2-2; TRBD2 might be the D (7 bases). Germline V gene sequence: CDR1 DFQATT, CDR2 SNEGSKA (reference sequence). V lost 5 bases to trimming and J lost 7 bases, with 17 bases between them. The CDR3 has 14 residues. CDR3: CSAPMGRGNGELFF. Here the CDR3 DNA reads TGCAGTGCTCCTATGGGGAGGGGGAACGGGGAGCTGTTTTTT.

The chain carries TRBV3-1 and TRBJ1-1; tentative D call: TRBD1 (5 bases). Trimming stripped 3 bases from V and 0 bases from J, with 14 bases between. In germline, CDR1 is LGHDT, CDR2 YNNKEL (reference sequence). The CDR3 has 16 residues. CDR3 region: CASSQLDRILNTEAFF. The CDR3 DNA follows: TGTGCCAGCAGCCAGTTAGACAGAATCTTGAACACTGAAGCTTTCTTT.

Turning to this clonotype: Given a much more abundant clone one base away, this may be a read error. V and J are TRBV2 and TRBJ2-3; D gene uncertain. CDR1 and CDR2 (germline): SNHLY, FYNNEI. The CDR3 consists of 14 residues. This chain's CDR3 is CAGSKGISTDTQYF. CDR3 in DNA: TGTGCCGGCAGTAAAGGGATTAGCACAGATACGCAGTATTTT.

This clonotype was seen ten or more times. This chain joins TRBV5-1 and TRBJ2-6; tentatively, D is TRBD2 (5 bases). The CDR3 consists of 13 residues. V lost 5 bases and J lost 2, with 5 bases in between. Germline assignment: CDR1 SGHRS and CDR2 YFSETQ. CDR3 residues: CASRRAGANVLTF. For the CDR3, the DNA is TGCGCCAGCAGGAGGGCTGGGGCCAACGTCCTGACTTTC.

The J gene is TRBJ1-3, the V gene TRBV7-9; possible D gene TRBD1, 5 bases. This CDR3 region has 19 residues. Germline-derived CDR1 and CDR2 are SEHNR and FQNEAQ (reference sequence). V lost 5 bases and J lost 0, with 23 bases in between. Written as DNA, the CDR3 is TGTGCCAGCAGCCACCCCCTACATGGGGATGGGGCCTCTGGAAACACCATATATTTT. Translated, it gives CASSHPLHGDGASGNTIYF. Filled out from reference TRBV7-9 and TRBJ1-3, the complete variable domain reads DTGVSQNPRHKITKRGQNVTFRCDPISEHNRLYWYRQTLGQGPEFLTYFQNEAQLEKSRLLSDRFSAERPKGSFSTLEIQRTEQGDSAMYLCASSHPLHGDGASGNTIYFGEGSWLTVV.

This clonotype came up many times. The chain is built from TRBV5-1 and TRBJ1-1; weak D call: TRBD1 (5 bases). V was pared by 2 bases and J by 7 bases, with 18 bases between. The CDR3 sequence is 15 residues long. Germline V gene data show CDR1 as SGHRS and CDR2 as YFSETQ. CDR3 DNA sequence: TGCGCCAGCAGCTTAGTTAGGGGAGCTATAGATGAAGCTTTCTTT. This gives the protein CASSLVRGAIDEAFF.

This clonotype was seen ten or more times. The V call is TRBV7-3, the J call TRBJ1-1, with a tentative D call TRBD1 (5 bases). Per the germline V gene, CDR1 is SGHTA and CDR2 is FQGTGA. This CDR3 contains 15 residues. V lost 6 bases and J 3 bases, leaving 17 bases between the germline ends. The DNA for the CDR3 is TGTGCCAGCAGTCTCCTTACAGGCAGAGACACTGAAGCTTTCTTT. Its translation: CASSLLTGRDTEAFF.

The V call is TRBV2, the J call TRBJ1-2; a possible D gene is TRBD1 (5 bases). There are 13 residues in the CDR3. The V end lost 4 bases, the J end lost 7 bases, and 13 bases lay between the germline ends. Germline V lookup: CDR1 SNHLY, CDR2 FYNNEI. The DNA for the CDR3 is TGTGCCAGCAGTGGGGGGGGGACTAGTGGCTACACCTTC. Encoded protein: CASSGGGTSGYTF.

With regard to this clonotype: A read error may be the cause here, since a much bigger clone is one base away. V is TRBV20-1 and J is TRBJ2-3; TRBD1 aligns across 8 bases. This CDR3 spans 13 amino acids. The V gene's germline CDR1 is DFQATT and CDR2 SNEGSKA (reference sequence). For the CDR3, the DNA is TGCAAGGCCGGACAGGGCACCACAGATACGCAGTATTTT. It is translated as CKAGQGTTDTQYF.

This clonotype showed up many times. This rearrangement joins TRBV3-1 to TRBJ1-4; the D gene is possibly TRBD1 (5 bases). Between the trimmed V and J ends, which lost 5 bases and 0 bases, there was a span of 10 bases. This CDR3 is 15 amino acids long. CDR1 is LGHDT and CDR2 is YNNKEL in the germline V gene (reference sequence). The CDR3 loop is CASSGAVTTNEKLFF. In nucleotides, the CDR3 is TGTGCCAGCAGCGGGGCAGTCACAACTAATGAAAAACTGTTTTTT.

The chain combines TRBV19 with TRBJ1-1, with D unresolved. Germline CDR1 is LNHDA and CDR2 is SQIVND (reference sequence). The CDR3 is 14 amino acids. Trimming took 3 bases from V and 1 from J, leaving 9 bases between them. The CDR3 is CASSMHGENTEAFF. CDR3 nucleotides: TGTGCCAGTAGTATGCACGGGGAGAACACTGAAGCTTTCTTT.

This clonotype is termed medium-sized. The J gene is TRBJ2-1, the V gene TRBV28; 9 positions match TRBD2. The V and J ends lost 1 base and 5 bases, in that order; junction bases with no gene match: 3. Germline loops: CDR1 MDHEN, CDR2 SYDVKM. This CDR3 has 15 residues. Here the CDR3 DNA reads TGTGCCAGCAGTTTATTAGCGGGGGATGACAATGAGCAGTTCTTC. Its translation: CASSLLAGDDNEQFF.

The chain is built from TRBV6-5 and TRBJ1-5; 9 bases map to TRBD1. V dropped 4 bases and J dropped 4; count of bases not matched to a gene: 8. Germline values: CDR1 MNHEY, CDR2 SVGAGI. The CDR3 is 16 amino acids. This CDR3 reads CASSSLGTGKNQPQHF. The CDR3 region has the DNA TGTGCCAGCAGTTCACTCGGGACAGGGAAGAATCAGCCCCAGCATTTT.